This entry lists 6 T cell receptor beta chains sequenced from one sample in a study of T-cell reconstitution after alpha-beta-depleted transplantation in children. Preparing the TCRbeta library involved the use of unique molecular identifiers. TCRdb called the PCR reads again in MiXCR, with one record for every CDR3 protein. The data show around 400,000 distinct CDR3 sequences, about 11% seen once. Sample: PBMCs from the stem cell graft donor, taken from the stem cell graft. The receptors stem from a human donor who donated a stem cell graft to a child with acute myeloid leukemia.

This clonotype was seen a few times. The V and J genes are TRBV2 and TRBJ2-7; TRBD2 might be the D (5 bases). V was trimmed by 4 bases and J by 3 bases, leaving 7 bases between them. The CDR3 loop spans 12 amino acids. CDR1 is SNHLY and CDR2 is FYNNEI in the germline V gene. The CDR3 DNA reads as TGTGCCAGCAGTGCGGGGTACTACGAGCAGTACGTC. Translated, it gives CASSAGYYEQYV.

This sequence joins TRBV4-3 and TRBJ2-3, with 7 bases that match TRBD2. The CDR3 is made up of 16 amino acids. J gave up 2 bases and V 2 bases, and 7 bases lay outside the gene matches. In germline, CDR1 is LGHNA, CDR2 YSLEER. DNA for the CDR3: TGCGCCAGCAGCCAAAAAGGGAGCGGGAACACAGATACGCAGTATTTT. Residues: CASSQKGSGNTDTQYF.

This clonotype was seen a few times. CDR3 in amino acids: CASSPNSDTVNEQFF. The DNA for the CDR3 is TGTGCCAGCTCACCTAATAGCGATACTGTAAATGAGCAGTTCTTC. This chain connects TRBV18 to TRBJ2-1; D is perhaps TRBD2 (5 bases). CDR3 size: 15 residues. Per the germline V gene, CDR1 is KGHSH and CDR2 is LQKENI. Trimming removed 3 bases from V and 7 bases from J, with 16 bases in between.

This clonotype was recorded a few times. The V call is TRBV6-5, the J call TRBJ2-7; 10 bases map to TRBD2. Losses at the gene ends were 2 bases for V and 6 bases for J; bases not matched to a gene: 4. From germline, CDR1 is MNHEY and CDR2 SVGAGI. The CDR3 runs 14 residues. CDR3 DNA: TGTGCCAGCAGTTACAGCGGGAGGGCCCCCGAGCAGTACTTC. Its translation is CASSYSGRAPEQYF.

This chain joins TRBV5-1 and TRBJ2-6; D not certain. V was clipped by 2 bases and J by 0 bases, with 6 bases between them. The CDR3 has 15 amino acids. The V gene's germline CDR1 is SGHRS and CDR2 YFSETQ. Written as DNA, the CDR3 is TGCGCCAGCAGCTTCAGTAACTCTGGGGCCAACGTCCTGACTTTC. Its translation is CASSFSNSGANVLTF.

This clonotype was seen only a few times. The rearrangement links TRBV19 to TRBJ2-7; 9 bases match TRBD1. Germline values: CDR1 LNHDA, CDR2 SQIVND (reference sequence). V was clipped by 5 bases and J by 3 bases; unmatched bases: 8. The CDR3 consists of 15 residues. This CDR3 is CASSAYRGQHYEQYF. In DNA, the CDR3 is TGTGCCAGTAGTGCGTACAGGGGGCAGCACTACGAGCAGTACTTC.